Below are 9 T cell receptor beta chains sequenced from a single sample in a study of blood T cell repertoires in COVID-19. Assay used: immunoSEQ multiplex PCR; TCRdb lists only in-frame clones, some missing. In the table there are around 250,000 clones, around 83% of which are singletons. Material for sequencing was peripheral blood. Every receptor here comes from a woman aged 40-49 years who had recovered from COVID-19.

The gene calls are TRBV7-9 and TRBJ2-3, with TRBD2 matching over 10 bases. Germline CDR1 is SEHNR and CDR2 is FQNEAQ (reference sequence). With V trimmed by 11 bases and J by 2 bases, 7 bases remained unmatched. CDR3 length: 14 residues. The CDR3 region is CAVKRGGFTDTQYF. The CDR3 DNA sequence: TGTGCCGTCAAGCGGGGGGGCTTCACAGATACGCAGTATTTT.

Worth noting for this clone: In the same sample, other DNA sequences code for this CDR3. The chain couples TRBV7-2 to TRBJ1-1; 7 positions agree with TRBD1. This CDR3 contains 14 residues. Looked up from germline, CDR1 is SGHTA and CDR2 is FQGNSA. V was pared by 5 bases and J by 1 base, with 4 bases of the junction left unmatched. This chain's CDR3 is CASSLGQSNTEAFF. The CDR3 DNA is TGTGCCAGCAGCCTGGGACAGTCGAACACTGAAGCTTTCTTT. Combining the CDR3 with reference TRBV7-2 and TRBJ1-1 gives the whole variable domain GAGVSQSPSNKVTEKGKDVELRCDPISGHTALYWYRQSLGQGLEFLIYFQGNSAPDKSGLPSDRFSAERTGGSVSTLTIQRTQQEDSAVYLCASSLGQSNTEAFFGQGTRLTVV.

The V and J genes are TRBV5-1 and TRBJ2-1, with D possibly TRBD1 on 6 matching bases. The CDR3 has 14 amino acids. V shed 4 bases and J shed 9 bases, with 17 bases lying between them. Germline V lookup: CDR1 SGHRS, CDR2 YFSETQ. Here the CDR3 DNA reads TGCGCCAGCAGCCAGGGTCGCGTAGGGGGTGAGCAGTTCTTC. This encodes CASSQGRVGGEQFF.

This clone was counted only a few times. The rearrangement uses TRBV19 and TRBJ2-7, with TRBD1 matching over 9 bases. Germline-derived CDR1 and CDR2 are LNHDA and SQIVND (reference sequence). The CDR3 contains 13 residues. J lost 3 bases, V lost 6 bases, and 3 bases had no gene match. The CDR3 is CASSKTGGYEQYF. CDR3 in DNA: TGTGCCAGTAGCAAGACAGGGGGCTACGAGCAGTACTTC. Supplemented by reference TRBV19 and TRBJ2-7, the full variable domain reads DGGITQSPKYLFRKEGQNVTLSCEQNLNHDAMYWYRQDPGQGLRLIYYSQIVNDFQKGDIAEGYSVSREKKESFPLTVTSAQKNPTAFYLCASSKTGGYEQYFGPGTRLTVT.

This chain joins TRBV2 and TRBJ1-6, with D possibly TRBD1 on 5 matching bases. The V gene lost 3 bases and the J gene lost 4 bases, with 16 bases spanning the gap. CDR3 length equals 17 residues. Germline CDR1 SNHLY, CDR2 FYNNEI. In DNA form, the CDR3 reads TGTGCCAGCAGTGACTTGGGCCAAAGACAGTATAATTCACCCCTCCACTTT. Translated: CASSDLGQRQYNSPLHF.

The chain joins TRBV28 to TRBJ2-7, with D unresolved. The germline V gene encodes CDR1 MDHEN and CDR2 SYDVKM. The CDR3 spans 13 residues. The V and J ends lost 5 bases and 5 bases respectively, with 13 bases between them. The CDR3 sequence is CASSRTVLNEQYF. The CDR3 DNA reads as TGTGCCAGCAGTCGCACAGTACTGAACGAGCAGTACTTC.

The chain uses TRBV13 and TRBJ2-7; 7 bases map to TRBD1. Germline-derived CDR1 and CDR2 are PRHDT and FYEKMQ (reference sequence). Trimming took 8 bases from V and 0 from J; bases not matched to a gene: 19. This CDR3 spans 18 amino acids. CDR3 in DNA: TGTGCCAGCCCCGGAGAGGGCCAAGTACAGGGGCTCTCCTACGAGCAGTACTTC. Protein: CASPGEGQVQGLSYEQYF.

Details on this clone: Other DNA sequences from this sample encode an identical CDR3 as well. The rearrangement links TRBV27 to TRBJ2-7, with 10 bases identical to TRBD1. The J segment lost 6 bases and the V segment lost 5 bases, leaving 7 bases of the junction unmatched. The CDR3 is 14 residues long. Germline CDR1 MNHEY, CDR2 SMNVEV (reference sequence). For the CDR3, the DNA is TGTGCCAGCAGTCTCCGACAGGGGGCGCGCGAGCAGTACTTC. As protein: CASSLRQGAREQYF.

This clone was found a few times. J is TRBJ1-6 and V is TRBV6-2 or TRBV6-3; D is unclear. Looked up from germline, CDR1 is MNHEY and CDR2 is SVGEGT. The CDR3 has 15 amino acids. Trimming took off 5 bases at V and 6 bases at J, with 14 bases between the two ends. CDR3 amino acids: CASSHPWAGNSPLHF. The CDR3 DNA sequence: TGTGCCAGCAGTCACCCCTGGGCTGGTAATTCACCCCTCCACTTT.